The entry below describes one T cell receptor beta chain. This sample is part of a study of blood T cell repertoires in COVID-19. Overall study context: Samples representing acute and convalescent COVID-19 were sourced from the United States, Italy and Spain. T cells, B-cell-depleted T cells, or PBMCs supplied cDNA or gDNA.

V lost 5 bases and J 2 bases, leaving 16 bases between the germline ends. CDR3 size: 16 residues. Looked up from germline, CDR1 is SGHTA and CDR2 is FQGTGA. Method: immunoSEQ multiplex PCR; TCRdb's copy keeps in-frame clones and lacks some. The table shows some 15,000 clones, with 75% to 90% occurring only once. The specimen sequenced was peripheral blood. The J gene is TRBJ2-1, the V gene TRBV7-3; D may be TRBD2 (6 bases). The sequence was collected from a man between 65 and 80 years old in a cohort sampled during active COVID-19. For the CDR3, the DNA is TGTGCCAGCAGCCCAGAAGCGGGTCCTGCCTACAATGAGCAGTTCTTC. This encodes CASSPEAGPAYNEQFF. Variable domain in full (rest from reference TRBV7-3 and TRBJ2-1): GAGVSQTPSNKVTEKGKYVELRCDPISGHTALYWYRQSLGQGPEFLIYFQGTGAADDSGLPNDRFFAVRPEGSVSTLKIQRTERGDSAVYLCASSPEAGPAYNEQFFGPGTRLTVL.